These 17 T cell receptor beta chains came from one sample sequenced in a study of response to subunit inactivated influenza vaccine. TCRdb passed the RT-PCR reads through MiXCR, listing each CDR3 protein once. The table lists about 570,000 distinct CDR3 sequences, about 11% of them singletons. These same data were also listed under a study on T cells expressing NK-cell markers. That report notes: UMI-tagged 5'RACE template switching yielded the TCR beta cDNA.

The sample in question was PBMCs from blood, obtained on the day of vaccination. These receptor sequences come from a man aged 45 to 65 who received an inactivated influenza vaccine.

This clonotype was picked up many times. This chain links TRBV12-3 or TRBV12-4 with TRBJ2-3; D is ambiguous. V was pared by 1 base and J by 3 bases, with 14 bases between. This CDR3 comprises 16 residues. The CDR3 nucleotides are TGTGCCAGCAGTTTAGTGGTGACATCCGGGACAGATACGCAGTATTTT. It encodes CASSLVVTSGTDTQYF.

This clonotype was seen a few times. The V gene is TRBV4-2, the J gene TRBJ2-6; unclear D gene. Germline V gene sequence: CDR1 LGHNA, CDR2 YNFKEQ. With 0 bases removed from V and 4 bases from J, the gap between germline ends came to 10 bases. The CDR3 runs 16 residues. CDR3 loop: CASSQDYASGANVLTF. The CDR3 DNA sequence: TGTGCCAGCAGCCAAGATTATGCCTCCGGGGCCAACGTCCTGACTTTC.

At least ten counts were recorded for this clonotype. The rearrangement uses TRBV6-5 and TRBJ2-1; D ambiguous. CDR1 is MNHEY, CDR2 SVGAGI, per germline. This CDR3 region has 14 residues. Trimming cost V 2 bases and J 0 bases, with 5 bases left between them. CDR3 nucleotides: TGTGCCAGCAGTTACCGGGCCTCCTACAATGAGCAGTTCTTC. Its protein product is CASSYRASYNEQFF.

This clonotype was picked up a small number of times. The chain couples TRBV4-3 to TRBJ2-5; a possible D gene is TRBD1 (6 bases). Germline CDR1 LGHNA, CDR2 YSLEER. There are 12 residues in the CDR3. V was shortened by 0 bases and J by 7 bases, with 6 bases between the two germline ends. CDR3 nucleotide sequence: TGCGCCAGCAGCCAAGAAGGGGGGACCCAGTACTTC. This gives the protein CASSQEGGTQYF.

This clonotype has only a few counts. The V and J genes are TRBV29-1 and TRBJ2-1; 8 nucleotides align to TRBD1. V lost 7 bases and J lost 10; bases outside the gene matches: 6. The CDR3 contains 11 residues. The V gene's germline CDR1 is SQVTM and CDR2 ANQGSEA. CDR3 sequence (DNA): TGCAGCGCGGGAGCAGGGGGCGAGCAGTTCTTC. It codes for CSAGAGGEQFF.

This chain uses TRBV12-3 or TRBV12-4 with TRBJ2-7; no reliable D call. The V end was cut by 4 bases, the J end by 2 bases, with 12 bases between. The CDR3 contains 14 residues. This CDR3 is CASSYVGSPYEQYF. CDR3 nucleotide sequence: TGTGCCAGCAGTTACGTCGGCAGCCCCTACGAGCAGTACTTC.

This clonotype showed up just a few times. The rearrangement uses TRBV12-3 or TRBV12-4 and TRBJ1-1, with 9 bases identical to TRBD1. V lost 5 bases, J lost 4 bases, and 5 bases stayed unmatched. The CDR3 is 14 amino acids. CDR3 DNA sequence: TGTGCCAGCAGTCCGGGACAGGGTCTCACTGAAGCTTTCTTT. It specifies CASSPGQGLTEAFF.

CDR3 in DNA: TGTGCTAGTGGTTTGCCCTTAGGGACCCAGTACTTC. It specifies CASGLPLGTQYF. The chain links TRBV12-5 to TRBJ2-5; D ambiguous. The CDR3 loop spans 12 amino acids. Germline CDR1 and CDR2: LGHNT and FRNRAP. V was cut by 2 bases and J by 7 bases, with 8 bases left in between.

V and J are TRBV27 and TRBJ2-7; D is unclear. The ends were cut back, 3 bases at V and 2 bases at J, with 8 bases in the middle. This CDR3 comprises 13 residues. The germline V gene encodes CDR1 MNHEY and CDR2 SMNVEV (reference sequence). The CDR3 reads CASSFRETYEQYF. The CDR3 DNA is TGTGCCAGCAGTTTCCGTGAGACCTACGAGCAGTACTTC.

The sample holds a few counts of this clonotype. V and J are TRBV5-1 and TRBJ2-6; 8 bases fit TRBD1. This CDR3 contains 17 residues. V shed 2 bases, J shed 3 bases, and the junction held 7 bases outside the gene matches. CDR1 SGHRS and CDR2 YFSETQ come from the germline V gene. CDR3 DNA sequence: TGCGCCAGCAGCTTTGGGACAGGTTTTCGTGGGGCCAACGTCCTGACTTTC. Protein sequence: CASSFGTGFRGANVLTF.

The CDR3 DNA reads TGTGCCAGCAGCTTAGTCGGGGGCCCCTACACCTTC. Its translation is CASSLVGGPYTF. The chain uses TRBV7-2 and TRBJ1-2; possible D gene TRBD1, 6 bases. The CDR3 is 12 residues long. Looked up from germline, CDR1 is SGHTA and CDR2 is FQGNSA. V lost 1 base, J lost 10 bases, and 10 bases lay in between.

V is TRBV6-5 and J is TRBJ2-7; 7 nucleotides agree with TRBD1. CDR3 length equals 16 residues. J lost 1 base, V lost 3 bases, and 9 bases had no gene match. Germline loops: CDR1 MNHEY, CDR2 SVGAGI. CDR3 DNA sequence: TGTGCCAGCAGTTATCGGACAGGCCCCTCTTCCTACGAGCAGTACTTC. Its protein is CASSYRTGPSSYEQYF.

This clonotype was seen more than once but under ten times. Here the CDR3 reads CATSRRQTSPLHF. The CDR3 nucleotides are TGTGCCACCAGCAGGCGACAGACCTCACCCCTCCACTTT. V is TRBV15 and J is TRBJ1-6; a possible D gene is TRBD1 (5 bases). V was pared by 3 bases and J by 10 bases, with 10 bases between. Looked up from germline, CDR1 is LNHNV and CDR2 is YYDKDF (reference sequence). This CDR3 has 13 residues.

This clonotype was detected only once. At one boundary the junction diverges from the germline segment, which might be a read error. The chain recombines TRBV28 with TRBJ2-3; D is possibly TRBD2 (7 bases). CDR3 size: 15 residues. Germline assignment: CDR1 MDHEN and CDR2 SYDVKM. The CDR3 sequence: CASCTGGLSSSAQSF. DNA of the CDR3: TGTGCCAGCTGTACGGGGGGCCTCAGCTCGTCTGCGCAGTCTTTT.

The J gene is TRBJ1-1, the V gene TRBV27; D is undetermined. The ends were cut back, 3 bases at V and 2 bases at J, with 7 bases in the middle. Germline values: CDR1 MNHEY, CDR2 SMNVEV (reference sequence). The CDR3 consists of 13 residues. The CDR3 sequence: CASSFPGNTEAFF. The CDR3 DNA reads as TGTGCCAGCAGTTTCCCGGGAAACACTGAAGCTTTCTTT.

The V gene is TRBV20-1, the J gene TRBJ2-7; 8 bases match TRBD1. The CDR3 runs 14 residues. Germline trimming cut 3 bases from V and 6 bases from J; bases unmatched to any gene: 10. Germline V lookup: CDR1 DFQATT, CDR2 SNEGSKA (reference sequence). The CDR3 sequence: CSASWGQARSEQYF. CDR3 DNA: TGCAGTGCTAGTTGGGGACAGGCTCGGTCCGAGCAGTACTTC.

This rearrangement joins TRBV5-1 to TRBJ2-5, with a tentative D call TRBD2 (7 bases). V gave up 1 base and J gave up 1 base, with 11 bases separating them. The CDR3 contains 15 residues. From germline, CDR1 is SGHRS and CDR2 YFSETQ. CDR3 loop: CASSLKGGRQETQYF. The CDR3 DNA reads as TGCGCCAGCAGCTTGAAGGGGGGGCGCCAAGAGACCCAGTACTTC.